A single sample gave rise to the 9 T cell receptor beta chains below, sequenced in a study of blood T cell repertoires in COVID-19. The protocol was immunoSEQ multiplex PCR, while the TCRdb copy is restricted to in-frame clones and leaves out a portion. The repertoire has some 400,000 clones, 80% to 95% of them found once; the top ten carry 0.8% to 0.9%. Sequencing used PBMCs or T cells enriched from blood (not recorded which). The source of these receptors is a woman aged 40 to 49 who had been exposed to COVID-19.

V gene TRBV18 combines with J gene TRBJ1-5; no firm D call. V lost 3 bases, J lost 3 bases, and 6 bases lay in between. This CDR3 spans 13 amino acids. Per germline, CDR1 KGHSH and CDR2 LQKENI. The CDR3 DNA reads as TGTGCCAGCTCACCGAGTGTCAATCAGCCCCAGCATTTT. This translates into CASSPSVNQPQHF. The full variable domain, in which reference TRBV18 and TRBJ1-5 provide the parts outside the CDR3, is NAGVMQNPRHLVRRRGQEARLRCSPMKGHSHVYWYRQLPEEGLKFMVYLQKENIIDESGMPKERFSAEFPKEGPSILRIQQVVRGDSAAYFCASSPSVNQPQHFGDGTRLSIL.

The chain couples TRBV11-1 to TRBJ2-5, with a tentative D call TRBD2 (6 bases). The V and J ends lost 4 bases and 3 bases respectively, with 15 bases between them. This CDR3 has 15 amino acids. CDR1 and CDR2 from the germline V gene are SGHAT and FQDESV (reference sequence). CDR3 sequence reads: CASSSPTRQKETQYF. In nucleotides, the CDR3 is TGTGCCAGCAGCTCCCCGACTAGACAGAAAGAGACCCAGTACTTC.

The rearrangement uses TRBV29-1 and TRBJ1-1, with TRBD1 identical over 8 bases. The CDR3 is 16 amino acids. In germline, CDR1 is SQVTM, CDR2 ANQGSEA. J lost 6 bases, V lost 5 bases, and 17 bases had no gene match. This CDR3 is CSVQRQGAGAVSEAFF. The DNA for the CDR3 is TGCAGCGTTCAACGCCAGGGGGCCGGGGCAGTGTCTGAAGCTTTCTTT.

The J gene is TRBJ1-2, the V gene TRBV6-4, with 7 positions matching TRBD1. This CDR3 contains 13 residues. J gave up 8 bases and V 5 bases, and 8 bases lay outside the gene matches. Per the germline V gene, CDR1 is MRHNA and CDR2 is SNTAGT. The CDR3: CASSQAGGGGYTF. The CDR3 nucleotides are TGTGCCAGCAGTCAAGCAGGGGGTGGCGGCTACACCTTC.

This rearrangement joins TRBV5-1 to TRBJ2-5; D is perhaps TRBD1 (6 bases). CDR1 SGHRS and CDR2 YFSETQ come from the germline V gene. The CDR3 covers 18 residues. Trimming removed 0 bases at V and 5 bases at J, with 23 bases between. This CDR3 is CASSLERTGTLEGETQYF. The CDR3 nucleotides read TGCGCCAGCAGCTTGGAACGCACGGGGACACTCGAGGGGGAGACCCAGTACTTC.

The gene calls are TRBV27 and TRBJ1-4; weak D call: TRBD1 (6 bases). The CDR3 is 14 amino acids. V shed 2 bases and J shed 7 bases, with 11 bases lying between them. Germline assignment: CDR1 MNHEY and CDR2 SMNVEV (reference sequence). CDR3 residues: CASSLGGWGEKLFF. CDR3 bases: TGTGCCAGCAGTTTAGGGGGCTGGGGTGAAAAACTGTTTTTT. The full variable domain, its missing parts supplied by reference TRBV27 and TRBJ1-4, is EAQVTQNPRYLITVTGKKLTVTCSQNMNHEYMSWYRQDPGLGLRQIYYSMNVEVTDKGDVPEGYKVSRKEKRNFPLILESPSPNQTSLYFCASSLGGWGEKLFFGSGTQLSVL.

On this clone: Possible read error: a much larger clone is one base away. V gene TRBV7-9 combines with J gene TRBJ1-1, with D unresolved. The CDR3 is made up of 13 amino acids. CDR1 and CDR2 from the germline V gene are SEHNR and FQNEAQ (reference sequence). V lost 6 bases, J lost 0 bases, and 8 bases lay in between. Here the CDR3 reads CASSRGLNTEAFF. CDR3 nucleotides: TGTGCCAGCAGTCGCGGTCTGAACACTGAAGCTTTCTTT.

The chain uses TRBV3-1 (or the pseudogene TRBV3-2) and TRBJ1-1; unclear D gene. Germline values: CDR1 LGHDT, CDR2 YNNKEL (reference sequence). This CDR3 has 13 residues. Trimming took off 0 bases at V and 8 bases at J, with 10 bases between the two ends. Here the CDR3 reads CASSQDLSSEAFF. CDR3 DNA sequence: TGTGCCAGCAGCCAAGATTTGTCCTCGGAAGCTTTCTTT.

The chain combines TRBV9 with TRBJ2-2, with 9 positions matching TRBD1. This CDR3 is 16 amino acids long. Germline V gene sequence: CDR1 SGDLS, CDR2 YYNGEE. Losses at the gene ends were 4 bases for V and 4 bases for J; bases not matched to a gene: 8. CDR3 bases: TGTGCCAGCAGCTCAACCGGGACAGGGATCACCGGGGAGCTGTTTTTT. This codes for CASSSTGTGITGELFF.